This entry lists 32 T cell receptor beta chains sequenced from one sample in a study of cytotoxic CD8 clonotypes in ibrutinib-treated CLL. Data came from immunoSEQ multiplex PCR; TCRdb stores just in-frame clones and leaves some out. The data hold 140,000 to 150,000 clones, with about 76% observed a single time. The sample in question was PBMCs, obtained after 24 months of ibrutinib treatment. These receptors originate from a human donor with chronic lymphocytic leukemia.

The chain links TRBV11-3 to TRBJ2-2, with D possibly TRBD2 on 5 matching bases. The CDR3 runs to 16 residues. The germline V and J ends were trimmed by 1 base and 0 bases, with 9 bases remaining between them. Germline V gene sequence: CDR1 SGHNT, CDR2 YENEEA. The DNA for the CDR3 is TGTGCCAGCAGCTTAGTGGGAGCCCCGAACACCGGGGAGCTGTTTTTT. Encoded protein: CASSLVGAPNTGELFF.

The chain is built from TRBV5-4 and TRBJ1-1; no clear D gene. V gave up 4 bases and J gave up 3 bases, with 22 bases separating them. The germline V gene has CDR1 SGHNT and CDR2 YYREEE (reference sequence). CDR3 length equals 17 residues. The CDR3 reads CASSPRGGGPGDTEAFF. The DNA for the CDR3 is TGTGCCAGCAGCCCCCGGGGAGGAGGACCTGGGGACACTGAAGCTTTCTTT.

This chain links TRBV19 with TRBJ2-2; D uncertain. V lost 1 base, J lost 1 base, and 7 bases lay in between. There are 15 residues in the CDR3. Germline loops: CDR1 LNHDA, CDR2 SQIVND (reference sequence). CDR3 nucleotides: TGTGCCAGTAGTATAGGGACGAGGAACACCGGGGAGCTGTTTTTT. Its protein product is CASSIGTRNTGELFF. The variable domain in full, with the rest retrieved from reference TRBV19 and TRBJ2-2, is DGGITQSPKYLFRKEGQNVTLSCEQNLNHDAMYWYRQDPGQGLRLIYYSQIVNDFQKGDIAEGYSVSREKKESFPLTVTSAQKNPTAFYLCASSIGTRNTGELFFGEGSRLTVL.

The genes are TRBV28 and TRBJ1-1; the match to TRBD1 covers 12 bases. The V and J ends lost 0 bases and 4 bases, in that order; junction bases with no gene match: 6. The CDR3 length is 17 residues. Germline V CDR1 and CDR2: MDHEN, SYDVKM. CDR3 loop: CASSLWGTGGVSTEAFF. The CDR3 DNA is TGTGCCAGCAGTTTATGGGGGACAGGGGGCGTGTCCACTGAAGCTTTCTTT.

This clone was counted once. The chain joins TRBV2 to TRBJ2-7; 12 nucleotides match TRBD2. The CDR3 is made up of 14 amino acids. Germline V gene sequence: CDR1 SNHLY, CDR2 FYNNEI. Unmatched junction bases numbered 3, after V lost 6 bases and J lost 3 bases. The CDR3 sequence: CASSRLAGDYEQYF. For the CDR3, the DNA is TGTGCCAGCAGCAGACTAGCGGGAGACTACGAGCAGTACTTC.

This chain links TRBV7-9 with TRBJ2-1; 7 bases align to TRBD1. From germline, CDR1 is SEHNR and CDR2 FQNEAQ (reference sequence). V trimming: 5 bases; J trimming: 5 bases; junction bases outside the gene matches: 9. This CDR3 contains 15 residues. The CDR3 loop is CASSPLQGVHNEQFF. The CDR3 nucleotides are TGTGCCAGCAGCCCCCTTCAGGGGGTACACAATGAGCAGTTCTTC.

This clone showed up many times. Distinct nucleotide sequences in the sample also encode this CDR3. The V call is TRBV18, the J call TRBJ2-7; D gene ambiguous. The ends were cut back, 6 bases at V and 6 bases at J, with 9 bases in the middle. Germline-derived CDR1 and CDR2 are KGHSH and LQKENI. CDR3 length equals 11 residues. CDR3 amino acids: CASSPGAEQYF. The CDR3 region has the DNA TGTGCCAGCTCCCCAGGTGCCGAGCAGTACTTC.

The chain links TRBV7-3 to TRBJ2-3; 7 bases agree with TRBD2. This CDR3 contains 17 residues. The J segment lost 0 bases and the V segment lost 3 bases, leaving 9 bases of the junction unmatched. Germline V lookup: CDR1 SGHTA, CDR2 FQGTGA. The CDR3 bases are TGTGCCAGCAGCTTGTGGGCGGGAGCCTCTAGCACAGATACGCAGTATTTT. Amino acid sequence: CASSLWAGASSTDTQYF.

The chain joins TRBV4-2 to TRBJ2-7; D is unresolved. Trimming removed 1 base at V and 0 bases at J, with 13 bases between. This CDR3 region has 16 residues. CDR1 and CDR2 from the germline V gene are LGHNA and YNFKEQ. In DNA form, the CDR3 reads TGTGCCAGCAGCCAAGCCGCCGGCCAGCACTCCTACGAGCAGTACTTC. It is translated as CASSQAAGQHSYEQYF.

The V and J genes are TRBV7-2 and TRBJ2-1; 15 bases agree with TRBD2. The CDR3 runs 15 residues. V lost 4 bases to trimming and J lost 7 bases; unmatched junction nucleotides: 2. Germline V gene lookup returns CDR1 SGHTA and CDR2 FQGNSA. The CDR3 sequence is CASSSGLAGGNEQFF. The CDR3 DNA is TGTGCCAGCAGCTCGGGACTAGCGGGAGGTAATGAGCAGTTCTTC.

This chain connects TRBV29-1 to TRBJ1-4; D may be TRBD1 (5 bases). The germline V gene has CDR1 SQVTM and CDR2 ANQGSEA. The CDR3 totals 17 residues. V lost 1 base, J lost 0 bases, and 15 bases lay in between. CDR3 sequence (DNA): TGCAGCGTTGAAGGGGTGGGGGGAGCTTCAACTAATGAAAAACTGTTTTTT. It is translated as CSVEGVGGASTNEKLFF.

The chain is built from TRBV28 and TRBJ2-1; D is tentatively TRBD1 or TRBD2 (5 bases each). The CDR3 length is 13 residues. The V gene lost 5 bases and the J gene lost 8 bases, with 13 bases spanning the gap. The V gene's germline CDR1 is MDHEN and CDR2 SYDVKM. The CDR3 is CASSRLGVHEQFF. The CDR3 nucleotides are TGTGCCAGCAGTCGTCTGGGGGTGCATGAGCAGTTCTTC. The full variable domain, its missing parts supplied by reference TRBV28 and TRBJ2-1, is DVKVTQSSRYLVKRTGEKVFLECVQDMDHENMFWYRQDPGLGLRLIYFSYDVKMKEKGDIPEGYSVSREKKERFSLILESASTNQTSMYLCASSRLGVHEQFFGPGTRLTVL.

V and J are TRBV6-5 and TRBJ2-3; 7 nucleotides line up with TRBD2. Germline trimming cut 2 bases from V and 5 bases from J; bases unmatched to any gene: 4. This CDR3 has 14 amino acids. CDR1 and CDR2 from the germline V gene are MNHEY and SVGAGI. CDR3 sequence (DNA): TGTGCCAGCAGTTACGGTTCTAGCGGAGATACGCAGTATTTT. It translates to CASSYGSSGDTQYF.

This clone was found a few times. The CDR3 sequence is CASSPNAAGGWDYGYTF. The DNA for the CDR3 is TGTGCCAGCAGCCCCAATGCTGCGGGGGGCTGGGACTATGGCTACACCTTC. The chain uses TRBV28 and TRBJ1-2; TRBD1 is a possible D gene (6 bases). Trimming stripped 6 bases from V and 3 bases from J, with 23 bases between. CDR1 is MDHEN and CDR2 is SYDVKM in the germline V gene. The CDR3 spans 17 residues.

V usage is TRBV29-1 and J usage is TRBJ1-2, with 8 nucleotides matching TRBD1. The germline V gene has CDR1 SQVTM and CDR2 ANQGSEA. The CDR3 consists of 14 residues. The junction had 6 bases not matched to a gene; V was cut back by 4 bases and J by 2 bases. CDR3 DNA sequence: TGCAGCGTTGTCCCGACAGGGGAAAACTATGGCTACACCTTC. Encoded protein: CSVVPTGENYGYTF.

The V call is TRBV4-2, the J call TRBJ1-3, with D uncertain. The CDR3 runs to 14 residues. V lost 0 bases to trimming and J lost 0 bases, with 3 bases between them. Per the germline V gene, CDR1 is LGHNA and CDR2 is YNFKEQ. The DNA of the CDR3 is TGTGCCAGCAGCCAAGAAAGCTCTGGAAACACCATATATTTT. It encodes CASSQESSGNTIYF.

The chain carries TRBV25-1 and TRBJ1-1, with a possible D match to TRBD1 (5 bases). The CDR3 sequence is 12 residues long. CDR1 is MGHDK, CDR2 SYGVNS, per germline. Trimming stripped 7 bases from V and 5 bases from J, with 11 bases between. CDR3: CASTPGGTEAFF. CDR3 DNA sequence: TGTGCCAGCACCCCTGGGGGTACTGAAGCTTTCTTT.

This clone has only one observation. This chain joins TRBV5-4 and TRBJ1-4, with D perhaps matching TRBD1 (6 bases). Trimming pared 8 bases from V and 0 bases from J, leaving 11 bases between. The CDR3 is 14 residues long. The V gene's germline CDR1 is SGHNT and CDR2 YYREEE (reference sequence). The CDR3 sequence: CARRAGATNEKLFF. For the CDR3, the DNA is TGTGCCAGGCGAGCAGGGGCAACTAATGAAAAACTGTTTTTT.

This clone was seen many times. V gene TRBV15 combines with J gene TRBJ2-3; D gene unclear. Trimming left V 0 bases short and J 14 bases short, with 12 bases between. This CDR3 comprises 12 residues. Germline loops: CDR1 LNHNV, CDR2 YYDKDF (reference sequence). The DNA for the CDR3 is TGTGCCACCAGCAGAGATTGGGCCGCCGGGTATTTT. This encodes CATSRDWAAGYF.

V is TRBV6-5 and J is TRBJ1-1; 8 nucleotides line up with TRBD1. Trimming at V came to 7 bases and at J to 4 bases, leaving 5 bases not matched to a gene. Germline CDR1 and CDR2: MNHEY and SVGAGI. This CDR3 comprises 13 residues. CDR3 bases: TGTGCCAGCATACAGGGGGGGAGCACTGAAGCTTTCTTT. Its protein is CASIQGGSTEAFF.

The gene calls are TRBV5-1 and TRBJ2-3; 11 nucleotides line up with TRBD2. Losses at the gene ends were 7 bases for V and 4 bases for J; bases not matched to a gene: 5. The CDR3 totals 14 residues. Germline loops: CDR1 SGHRS, CDR2 YFSETQ. CDR3 protein: CASGPSGGSDTQYF. The CDR3 DNA is TGCGCCAGCGGGCCTAGCGGGGGGTCAGATACGCAGTATTTT.

The J gene is TRBJ1-5, the V gene TRBV6-1; perhaps TRBD1 as D (5 bases). This CDR3 is 14 amino acids long. With 4 bases removed from V and 4 bases from J, the gap between germline ends came to 11 bases. Germline CDR1 reads MNHNS; CDR2 reads SASEGT. CDR3 sequence reads: CASSGRDENQPQHF. CDR3 nucleotide sequence: TGTGCCAGCAGTGGCCGGGACGAGAATCAGCCCCAGCATTTT.

The chain carries TRBV18 and TRBJ2-1; 10 bases line up with TRBD2. V dropped 6 bases and J dropped 4; count of bases not matched to a gene: 6. This CDR3 has 15 amino acids. CDR1 is KGHSH and CDR2 is LQKENI in the germline V gene. The DNA for the CDR3 is TGTGCCAGCTCGCCAGCGGGAGGGCTTTACAATGAGCAGTTCTTC. Residues: CASSPAGGLYNEQFF. The full variable domain, in which reference TRBV18 and TRBJ2-1 provide the parts outside the CDR3, is NAGVMQNPRHLVRRRGQEARLRCSPMKGHSHVYWYRQLPEEGLKFMVYLQKENIIDESGMPKERFSAEFPKEGPSILRIQQVVRGDSAAYFCASSPAGGLYNEQFFGPGTRLTVL.

The chain has TRBV7-2 and TRBJ2-2; D is possibly TRBD1 or TRBD2 (5 bases each). Germline V gene sequence: CDR1 SGHTA, CDR2 FQGNSA. CDR3 length equals 13 residues. Trimming removed 5 bases at V and 3 bases at J, with 7 bases between. The CDR3 bases are TGTGCCAGCAGCCGGGGCTACACCGGGGAGCTGTTTTTT. Protein sequence: CASSRGYTGELFF.

This clone was seen a few times. This rearrangement joins TRBV21-1 to TRBJ2-5. TRBV21-1 is a pseudogene segment. This CDR3 contains 14 residues. This chain's CDR3 is CASSQRGIQETQYF. The CDR3 DNA reads as TGTGCCAGCAGCCAGAGGGGAATCCAAGAGACCCAGTACTTC.

J is TRBJ2-5 and V is TRBV14; TRBD2 might be the D (6 bases). V was pared by 4 bases and J by 13 bases, with 13 bases between. CDR3 length: 11 residues. In germline, CDR1 is SGHDN, CDR2 FVKESK. The CDR3 nucleotides read TGTGCCAGCAGCCCTGGGACTCCCGTGTACTTC. It specifies CASSPGTPVYF.

V usage is TRBV10-3 and J usage is TRBJ2-7; TRBD1 matches at 9 bases. CDR3 length: 13 residues. V lost 5 bases to trimming and J lost 6 bases; unmatched junction nucleotides: 5. Germline CDR1 and CDR2: ENHRY and SYGVKD. DNA of the CDR3: TGTGCCATCAGTCGGGACAGGGCGTCCGAGCAGTACTTC. This gives the protein CAISRDRASEQYF.

CDR3 loop: CASSLSGQRNEQYF. CDR3 coding DNA: TGTGCCAGCAGTTTATCGGGGCAGAGGAACGAGCAGTACTTC. V is TRBV27 and J is TRBJ2-7, with D perhaps TRBD1 (5 bases). The CDR3 runs 14 residues. CDR1 and CDR2 from the germline V gene are MNHEY and SMNVEV (reference sequence). V lost 0 bases and J 5 bases, leaving 11 bases between the germline ends.

This chain joins TRBV19 and TRBJ1-2; the match to TRBD1 covers 9 bases. Germline V lookup: CDR1 LNHDA, CDR2 SQIVND (reference sequence). V gave up 4 bases and J gave up 4 bases; unmatched junction bases: 7. CDR3 size: 15 residues. CDR3 in amino acids: CASSTGQGLAYGYTF. For the CDR3, the DNA is TGTGCCAGTAGTACGGGACAGGGCCTAGCCTATGGCTACACCTTC.

The chain carries TRBV4-2 and TRBJ1-3, with D perhaps matching TRBD1 (6 bases). The V gene lost 0 bases and the J gene lost 0 bases, with 12 bases spanning the gap. Germline V lookup: CDR1 LGHNA, CDR2 YNFKEQ. CDR3 length equals 17 residues. The CDR3 DNA follows: TGTGCCAGCAGCCAAGAAGGTCAGGGGCCCTCTGGAAACACCATATATTTT. Translating it yields CASSQEGQGPSGNTIYF.

The chain employs TRBV6-5 and TRBJ1-2; D possibly corresponds to TRBD1 (5 bases). Germline V CDR1 and CDR2: MNHEY, SVGAGI. Trimming shortened V by 7 bases and J by 5 bases, and 20 bases separated the two germline ends. CDR3 size: 15 residues. The CDR3 DNA is TGTGCCAGCACAGGGAGCTTAAACCACCCTTATGGCTACACCTTC. Amino acid sequence: CASTGSLNHPYGYTF.

The rearrangement uses TRBV20-1 and TRBJ2-3; D call uncertain. This CDR3 has 11 residues. Germline V lookup: CDR1 DFQATT, CDR2 SNEGSKA (reference sequence). Trimming left V 6 bases short and J 4 bases short, with 8 bases between. CDR3 amino acids: CSAPRADTQYF. The DNA for the CDR3 is TGCAGTGCCCCCCGGGCAGATACGCAGTATTTT.